The 4 T cell receptor beta chains listed next were all sequenced from one sample in a study of identical twins listed by TCRdb under 2016. Library generation was performed with 5' RACE. The instrument was an Illumina HiSeq 2000. The public sequencing data were trimmed at Q25 with fastp and processed into clonotypes with MiXCR by TCRdb, which kept only in-frame beta chains. All rows with the same CDR3 protein become a single entry with the most common DNA and genes. The sample has about 200,000 distinct CDR3 sequences on record, less than 20% of them singletons. Of the sample, around two fifths falls within the top ten clones. A further study also used this sample, focusing on T cells expressing NK-cell markers.

Sequenced: CD8+ T cells sorted from blood. The receptors come from a woman aged 18-30 years in good health.

The CDR3, as DNA: TGTGCCAGCACTTATCAGTATAATAGCAATCAGCCCCAGCATTTT. Encoded protein: CASTYQYNSNQPQHF. The V call is TRBV6-5, the J call TRBJ1-5; D not certain. Germline V gene sequence: CDR1 MNHEY, CDR2 SVGAGI. V lost 7 bases, J lost 0 bases, and 13 bases lay in between. The CDR3 runs to 15 residues.

This clonotype was found many times. This chain joins TRBV7-2 and TRBJ2-1, with unresolved D. Germline V CDR1 and CDR2: SGHTA, FQGNSA. This CDR3 contains 13 residues. The V end was cut by 1 base, the J end by 13 bases, with 14 bases between. The CDR3 protein is CASSLVPSRPQFF. The CDR3, as DNA: TGTGCCAGCAGCTTAGTACCAAGTCGCCCTCAGTTCTTC. Full variable domain (missing parts from reference TRBV7-2 and TRBJ2-1): GAGVSQSPSNKVTEKGKDVELRCDPISGHTALYWYRQSLGQGLEFLIYFQGNSAPDKSGLPSDRFSAERTGGSVSTLTIQRTQQEDSAVYLCASSLVPSRPQFFGPGTRLTVL.

This clonotype was seen a few times. The V and J genes are TRBV20-1 and TRBJ2-7; 9 bases fit TRBD1. There are 15 residues in the CDR3. Germline CDR1 is DFQATT and CDR2 is SNEGSKA (reference sequence). The J segment lost 0 bases and the V segment lost 3 bases, leaving 6 bases of the junction unmatched. The CDR3 nucleotides read TGCAGTGCTAGGGCACGGGACAGGGCCTCCTACGAGCAGTACTTC. Translation gives CSARARDRASYEQYF.

The V and J genes are TRBV9 and TRBJ2-1; D call uncertain. The CDR3 is 13 amino acids. From germline, CDR1 is SGDLS and CDR2 YYNGEE. Trimming stripped 0 bases from V and 10 bases from J, with 11 bases between. DNA of the CDR3: TGTGCCAGCAGCGTAGTCCCCGGGCAGGAGCAGTTCTTC. Amino acid sequence: CASSVVPGQEQFF.